Sequencing of this T cell receptor (beta chain) was carried out in a study of blood T cell repertoires in COVID-19 (dated by TCRdb to 2019 to 2021). In terms of the full investigation: Samples covering the acute and convalescent phases of COVID-19 were provided by collaborators in the United States, Italy and Spain. The prospective study material was composed of cDNA or gDNA derived from T cells, B-cell-depleted T cells, or PBMCs. Deeply sampled blood TCRbeta repertoires from subjects exposed to, actively infected with, or recovered from COVID-19 were included in the dataset. The repertoires were released in a freely available public database meant as a resource for research on the immune response to SARS-CoV-2. Samples came from the ongoing ImmuneRACE study (first 160 participants) plus 1,254 subjects from 6 global collaborators. A de-identified subject ID, COVID-19 status, age in years and sex were almost always included in the sample metadata. HLA class I and class II types, where available, came from metadata supplied by the sample provider rather than from assay-based typing.

Including cysteine and phenylalanine, the CDR3 has 18 amino acids. Of all the DNA, just the CDR3 is kept, 54 bases in frame from base 1. CDR1 and CDR2 are read off the germline V gene as LGHNA and YSLEER. V is shortened by 0 bases, J by 0 bases, and the region joining them spans 12 bases. For this clone: Which antigen it targets is not known. There are no base qualities to consult, and no much larger clone falls within one base.

On the study overall, not on this receptor specifically: The quantity of clinical and demographic metadata differed by source and by participant and was supplied without curation.

Collaborating institutions collected whole blood in K2EDTA tubes following their own protocols. For TCRbeta analysis, collaborators shipped samples as frozen whole blood, isolated PBMCs, or DNA extracted from either of those sample types. The immunoSEQ Assay, a bias-controlled multiplex PCR, was used to amplify TCRbeta CDR3 regions from genomic DNA. The authors' analysis ran thus. The number of nucleated cells in each sample was estimated by amplification of reference gene primers within the assay. To quantify the absolute abundance of each unique TCRbeta CDR3 rearrangement, sequence reads were collapsed and filtered. For each sample, productive Simpson clonality was calculated as the square root of Simpson's diversity index over productive rearrangements. TCRdb took over this immuneACCESS table, retaining in-frame rearrangements with V and J assigned. Such tables are incomplete; in checked studies, under half of the missing clones stem from an unresolved V gene, and the remainder is unexplained. V, J and clone size were drawn from that table, and D and trimming were deduced from the DNA. This sample comprises about 75,000 clones, approximately 92% of them detected only once. Less than 8.5% of the sample comes from the top ten.

The source of this sequence is a human donor in a cohort sampled during active COVID-19. This receptor chain uses TRBV4-3 and TRBJ1-6, with the D segment identity uncertain. Sequences were obtained from peripheral blood. CDR3 reads: CASSQDASESSYNSPLHF. The nucleotides read TGCGCCAGCAGCCAAGATGCATCTGAGAGCTCCTATAATTCACCCCTCCACTTT.